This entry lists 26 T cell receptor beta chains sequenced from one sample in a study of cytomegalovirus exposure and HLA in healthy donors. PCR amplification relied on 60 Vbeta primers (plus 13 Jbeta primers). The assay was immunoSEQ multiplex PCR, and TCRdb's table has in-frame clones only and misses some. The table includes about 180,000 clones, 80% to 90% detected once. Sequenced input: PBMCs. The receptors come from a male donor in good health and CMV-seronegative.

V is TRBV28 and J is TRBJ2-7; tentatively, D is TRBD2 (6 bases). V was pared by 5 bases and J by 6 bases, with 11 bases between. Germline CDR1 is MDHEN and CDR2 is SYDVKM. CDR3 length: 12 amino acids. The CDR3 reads CASSPLGGEQYF. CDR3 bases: TGTGCCAGCAGTCCCCTGGGAGGCGAGCAGTACTTC. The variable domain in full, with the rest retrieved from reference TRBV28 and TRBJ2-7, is DVKVTQSSRYLVKRTGEKVFLECVQDMDHENMFWYRQDPGLGLRLIYFSYDVKMKEKGDIPEGYSVSREKKERFSLILESASTNQTSMYLCASSPLGGEQYFGPGTRLTVT.

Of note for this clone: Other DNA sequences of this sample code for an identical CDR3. This chain's CDR3 is CASSISSYNEQFF. The DNA of the CDR3 is TGTGCCAGTAGTATCTCGAGTTACAATGAGCAGTTCTTC. The chain combines TRBV19 with TRBJ2-1; D not certain. CDR3 length: 13 residues. Germline lookup yields CDR1 LNHDA and CDR2 SQIVND (reference sequence). Trimming removed 3 bases from V and 4 bases from J, with 7 bases in between.

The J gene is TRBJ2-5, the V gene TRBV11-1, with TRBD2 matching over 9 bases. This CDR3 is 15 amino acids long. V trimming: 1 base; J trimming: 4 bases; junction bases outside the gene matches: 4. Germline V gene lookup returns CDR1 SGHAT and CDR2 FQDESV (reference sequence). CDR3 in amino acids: CASSLVATSGETQYF. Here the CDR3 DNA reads TGTGCCAGCAGCTTAGTAGCGACTAGCGGAGAGACCCAGTACTTC.

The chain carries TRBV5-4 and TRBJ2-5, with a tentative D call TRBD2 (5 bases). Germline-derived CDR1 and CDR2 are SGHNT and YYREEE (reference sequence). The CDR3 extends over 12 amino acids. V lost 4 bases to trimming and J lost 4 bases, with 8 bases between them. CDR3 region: CASSPAGETQYF. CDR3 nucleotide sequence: TGTGCCAGCAGCCCGGCGGGAGAGACCCAGTACTTC.

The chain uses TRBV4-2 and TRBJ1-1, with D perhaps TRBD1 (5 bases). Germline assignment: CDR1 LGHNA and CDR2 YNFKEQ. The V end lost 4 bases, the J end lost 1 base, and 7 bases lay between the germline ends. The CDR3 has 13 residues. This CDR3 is CASSRTGNTEAFF. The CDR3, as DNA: TGTGCCAGCAGCCGCACAGGGAACACTGAAGCTTTCTTT.

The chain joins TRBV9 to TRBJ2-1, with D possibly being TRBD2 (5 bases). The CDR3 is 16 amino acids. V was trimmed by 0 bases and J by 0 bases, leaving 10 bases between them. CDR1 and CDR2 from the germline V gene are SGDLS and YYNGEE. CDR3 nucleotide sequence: TGTGCCAGCAGCGTAGATTCGGGGAGCTCCTACAATGAGCAGTTCTTC. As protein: CASSVDSGSSYNEQFF.

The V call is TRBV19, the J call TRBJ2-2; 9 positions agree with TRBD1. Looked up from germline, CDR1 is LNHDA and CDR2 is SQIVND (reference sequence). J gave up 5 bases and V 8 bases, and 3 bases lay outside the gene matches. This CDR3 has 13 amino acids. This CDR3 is CASATGGTGELFF. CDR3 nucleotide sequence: TGTGCCAGTGCGACAGGGGGAACCGGGGAGCTGTTTTTT.

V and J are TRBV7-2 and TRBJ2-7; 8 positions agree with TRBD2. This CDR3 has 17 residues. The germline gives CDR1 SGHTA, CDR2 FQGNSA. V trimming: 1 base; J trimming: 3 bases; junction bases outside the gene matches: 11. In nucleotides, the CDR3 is TGTGCCAGCAGCTTAGGGGTCCTAGCGGGTGCCCTCTACGAGCAGTACTTC. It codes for CASSLGVLAGALYEQYF.

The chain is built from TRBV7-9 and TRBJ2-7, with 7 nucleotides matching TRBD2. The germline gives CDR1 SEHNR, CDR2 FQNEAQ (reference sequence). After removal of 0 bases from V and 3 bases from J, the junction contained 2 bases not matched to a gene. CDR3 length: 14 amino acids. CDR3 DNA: TGTGCCAGCAGCTTAGCTACTAGCGACTACGAGCAGTACTTC. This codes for CASSLATSDYEQYF.

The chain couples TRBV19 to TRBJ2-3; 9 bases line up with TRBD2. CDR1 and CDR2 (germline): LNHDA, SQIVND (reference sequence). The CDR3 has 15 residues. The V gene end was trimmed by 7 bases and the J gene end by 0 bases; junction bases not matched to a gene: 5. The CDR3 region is CASKSGLASTDTQYF. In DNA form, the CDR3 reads TGTGCCAGTAAGTCAGGACTAGCGAGCACAGATACGCAGTATTTT.

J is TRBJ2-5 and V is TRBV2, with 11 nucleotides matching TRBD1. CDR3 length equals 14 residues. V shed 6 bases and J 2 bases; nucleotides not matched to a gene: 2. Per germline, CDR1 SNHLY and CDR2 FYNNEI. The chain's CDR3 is CASSRDRGQETQYF. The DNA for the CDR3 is TGTGCCAGCAGCCGGGACAGGGGGCAAGAGACCCAGTACTTC.

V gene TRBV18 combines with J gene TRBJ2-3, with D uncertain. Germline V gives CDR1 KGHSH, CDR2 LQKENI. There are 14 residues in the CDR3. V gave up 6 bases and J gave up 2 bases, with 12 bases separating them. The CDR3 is CASSLGPYTDTQYF. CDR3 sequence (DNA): TGTGCCAGCTCCCTCGGTCCTTACACAGATACGCAGTATTTT.

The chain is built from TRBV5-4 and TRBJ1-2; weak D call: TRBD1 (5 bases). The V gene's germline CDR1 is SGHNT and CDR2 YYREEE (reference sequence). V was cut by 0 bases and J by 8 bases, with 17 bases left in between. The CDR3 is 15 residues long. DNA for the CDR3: TGTGCCAGCAGCTTGGCCGGGGCCGGGGCGGGAGGCTACACCTTC. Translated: CASSLAGAGAGGYTF.

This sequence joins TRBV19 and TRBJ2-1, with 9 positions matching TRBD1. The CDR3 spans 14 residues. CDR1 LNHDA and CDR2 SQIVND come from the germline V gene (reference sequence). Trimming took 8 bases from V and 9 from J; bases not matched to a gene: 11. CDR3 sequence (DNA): TGTGCCAGTGGGACAGGGACCCTCATGAGTGAGCAGTTCTTC. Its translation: CASGTGTLMSEQFF.

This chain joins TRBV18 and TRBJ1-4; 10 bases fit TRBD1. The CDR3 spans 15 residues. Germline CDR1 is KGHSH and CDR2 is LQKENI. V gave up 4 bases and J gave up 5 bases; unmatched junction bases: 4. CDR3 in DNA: TGTGCCAGCTCACAAAGACAGGGGGCGAATGAAAAACTGTTTTTT. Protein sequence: CASSQRQGANEKLFF.

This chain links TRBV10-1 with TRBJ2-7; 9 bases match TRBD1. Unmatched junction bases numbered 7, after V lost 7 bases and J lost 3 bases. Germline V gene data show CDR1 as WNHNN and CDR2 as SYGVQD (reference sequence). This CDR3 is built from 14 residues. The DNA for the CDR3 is TGCGCCAGCAATGGGGACAGGGTTTACTACGAGCAGTACTTC. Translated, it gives CASNGDRVYYEQYF.

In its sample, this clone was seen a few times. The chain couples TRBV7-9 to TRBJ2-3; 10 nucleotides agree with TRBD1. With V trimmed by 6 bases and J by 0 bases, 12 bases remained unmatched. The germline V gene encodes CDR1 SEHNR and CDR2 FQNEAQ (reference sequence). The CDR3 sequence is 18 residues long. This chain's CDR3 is CASSSRDRGRTSTDTQYF. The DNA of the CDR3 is TGTGCCAGCAGTTCGAGGGACAGGGGCCGTACTAGCACAGATACGCAGTATTTT. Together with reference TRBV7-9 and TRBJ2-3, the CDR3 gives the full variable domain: DTGVSQNPRHKITKRGQNVTFRCDPISEHNRLYWYRQTLGQGPEFLTYFQNEAQLEKSRLLSDRFSAERPKGSFSTLEIQRTEQGDSAMYLCASSSRDRGRTSTDTQYFGPGTRLTVL.

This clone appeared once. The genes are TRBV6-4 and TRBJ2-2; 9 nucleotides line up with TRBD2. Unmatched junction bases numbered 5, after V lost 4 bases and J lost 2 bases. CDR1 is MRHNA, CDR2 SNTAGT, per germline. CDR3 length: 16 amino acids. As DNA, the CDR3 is TGTGCCAGCAGTGTGACTAGCGGTTCCAACACCGGGGAGCTGTTTTTT. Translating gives CASSVTSGSNTGELFF.

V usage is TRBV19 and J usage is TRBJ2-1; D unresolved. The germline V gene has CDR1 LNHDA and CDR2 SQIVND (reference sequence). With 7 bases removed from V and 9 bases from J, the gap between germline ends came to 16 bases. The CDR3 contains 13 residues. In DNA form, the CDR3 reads TGTGCCAGTACGGCGTCCGCTAGAAGTGAGCAGTTCTTC. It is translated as CASTASARSEQFF.

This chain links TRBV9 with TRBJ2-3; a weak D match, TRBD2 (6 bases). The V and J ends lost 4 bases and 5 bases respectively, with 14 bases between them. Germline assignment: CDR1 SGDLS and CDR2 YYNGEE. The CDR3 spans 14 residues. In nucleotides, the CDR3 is TGTGCCAGCAGCCCGGGAGTTTGGGGAGATACGCAGTATTTT. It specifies CASSPGVWGDTQYF.

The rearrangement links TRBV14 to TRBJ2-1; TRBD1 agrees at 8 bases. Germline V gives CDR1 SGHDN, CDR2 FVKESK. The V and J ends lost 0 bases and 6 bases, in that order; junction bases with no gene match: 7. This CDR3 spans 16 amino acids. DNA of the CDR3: TGTGCCAGCAGCCAAGATGGCAGGGGGCCCGGCAATGAGCAGTTCTTC. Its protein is CASSQDGRGPGNEQFF.

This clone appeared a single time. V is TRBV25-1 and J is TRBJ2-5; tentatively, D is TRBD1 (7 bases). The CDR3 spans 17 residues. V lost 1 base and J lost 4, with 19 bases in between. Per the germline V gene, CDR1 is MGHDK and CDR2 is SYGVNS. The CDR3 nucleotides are TGTGCCAGCAGTGAATTTCGTGCAGGGGGGCGGAGAGAGACCCAGTACTTC. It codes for CASSEFRAGGRRETQYF.

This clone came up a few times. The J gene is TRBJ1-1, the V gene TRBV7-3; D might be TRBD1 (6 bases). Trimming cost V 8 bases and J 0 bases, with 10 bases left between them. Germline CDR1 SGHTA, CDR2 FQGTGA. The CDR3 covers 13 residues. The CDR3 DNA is TGTGCCAGCGGTGAGGGGGTGAACACTGAAGCTTTCTTT. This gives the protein CASGEGVNTEAFF.

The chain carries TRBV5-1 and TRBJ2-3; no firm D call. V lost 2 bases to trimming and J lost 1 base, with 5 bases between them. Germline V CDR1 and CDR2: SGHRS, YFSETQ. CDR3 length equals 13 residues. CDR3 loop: CASSFIGTDTQYF. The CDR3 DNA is TGCGCCAGCAGCTTCATTGGCACAGATACGCAGTATTTT.

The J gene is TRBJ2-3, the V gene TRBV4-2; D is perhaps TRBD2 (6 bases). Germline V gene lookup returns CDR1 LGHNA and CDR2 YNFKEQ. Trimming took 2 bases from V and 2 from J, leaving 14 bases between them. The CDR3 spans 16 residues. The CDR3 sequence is CASSQRLGRTTDTQYF. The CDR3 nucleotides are TGTGCCAGCAGCCAAAGACTAGGGAGAACCACAGATACGCAGTATTTT.

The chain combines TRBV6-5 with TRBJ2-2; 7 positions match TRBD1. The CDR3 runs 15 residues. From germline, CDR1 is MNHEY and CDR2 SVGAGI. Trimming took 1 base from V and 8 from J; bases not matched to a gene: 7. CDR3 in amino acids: CASSYWQGVPGELFF. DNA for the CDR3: TGTGCCAGCAGTTACTGGCAGGGGGTCCCGGGGGAGCTGTTTTTT.